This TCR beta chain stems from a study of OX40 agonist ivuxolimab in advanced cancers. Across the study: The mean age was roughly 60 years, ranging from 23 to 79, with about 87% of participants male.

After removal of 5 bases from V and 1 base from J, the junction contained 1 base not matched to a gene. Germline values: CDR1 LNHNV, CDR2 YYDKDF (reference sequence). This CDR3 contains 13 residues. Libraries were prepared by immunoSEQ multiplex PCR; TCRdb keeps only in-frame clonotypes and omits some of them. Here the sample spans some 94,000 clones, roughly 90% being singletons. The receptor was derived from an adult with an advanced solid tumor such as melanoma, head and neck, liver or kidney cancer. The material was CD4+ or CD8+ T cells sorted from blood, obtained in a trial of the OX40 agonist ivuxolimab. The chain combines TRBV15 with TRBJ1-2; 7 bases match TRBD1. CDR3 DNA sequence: TGTGCCACCAGCGACAGGGTTAACTATGGCTACACCTTC. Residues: CATSDRVNYGYTF.